This record concerns one T cell receptor beta chain sequence. This entry is derived from a study of blood T cell repertoires in COVID-19. Across the whole study: The United States, Italy and Spain provided the acute and convalescent COVID-19 samples.

In terms of age and location, participants ranged from roughly 18 to 95 years and lived in under 30 US areas. Categorization into cohorts depended on clinical history that participants reported. Exposed participants encountered a COVID-19 case during the 2 weeks preceding study entry. Repertoires were generated with immunoSEQ multiplex PCR, while TCRdb's copy carries only in-frame clones and drops some. The sample has fewer than 250,000 clones, 84% seen once. The V gene end was trimmed by 4 bases and the J gene end by 2 bases; junction bases not matched to a gene: 13. Per the germline V gene, CDR1 is GTSNPN and CDR2 is SVGIG (reference sequence). This CDR3 spans 19 amino acids.

V usage is TRBV30 and J usage is TRBJ2-4; 14 bases align to TRBD2. The clonotype was recovered from a woman aged 25 to 39 who had been exposed to COVID-19. The sample consisted of PBMCs or T cells enriched from blood (not recorded which). The DNA for the CDR3 is TGTGCCTGGACAGGGGCCCGTGGGACTAGCGGGGGTACCAAAAACATTCAGTACTTC. Translated, it gives CAWTGARGTSGGTKNIQYF.